This is a list of T cell receptor beta chains from one sample in a study of blood T cells in healthy people across ages. TCRdb called the 5' RACE reads again in MiXCR, with one record for every CDR3 protein. The top ten hold more than 2% of the sample, which has over 1,500,000 distinct CDR3 sequences, approximately 50% seen once. The specimen was blood. All receptors derive from a woman aged 40 to 50 in good health. CDR3s include the opening cysteine and the closing phenylalanine or tryptophan. A D gene is named only where the DNA matches it firmly. Clone size is shown for a subset of rows, as once, few, many or a class of expanded clone.

D,V,J,size,DNA,CDR3
-,TRBV4-1,TRBJ1-2,few,TGCGCCAGCAGCCAAGAAGGTGTTAACTATGGCTACACCTTC,CASSQEGVNYGYTF
-,TRBV29-1,TRBJ2-5,-,TGCAGCGTTGGGGAGGCCCAGTACTTC,CSVGEAQYF
-,TRBV18,TRBJ2-5,few,TGTGCCAGCTCACCAATGCAGAACCAAGAGACCCAGTACTTC,CASSPMQNQETQYF
-,TRBV20-1,TRBJ2-1,-,TGCAGTGCCTTTAGCGAGTACAATGAGCAGTTCTTC,CSAFSEYNEQFF
-,TRBV7-9,TRBJ1-4,once,TGTGCCAGCAGCTCCCCAGTCAATACTAATGAAAAACTGTTTTTT,CASSSPVNTNEKLFF
-,TRBV12-3/TRBV12-4,TRBJ1-2,few,TGTGCCAGCAGTTTAGGGGATCTGGATGGCTACACCTTC,CASSLGDLDGYTF
TRBD2,TRBV4-1,TRBJ2-1,few,TGCGCCAGCAGCGCGGAGGCTAGCGGGGGGGCAGGTGAGCAGTTCTTC,CASSAEASGGAGEQFF
-,TRBV15,TRBJ1-5,few,TGTGCCACCAGCAGAGCCGGGGGTAATCAGCCCCAGCATTTT,CATSRAGGNQPQHF
-,TRBV4-2,TRBJ2-1,few,TGTGCCAGCAGCCAGCGGGACTTTGTGACCTACAATGAGCAGTTCTTC,CASSQRDFVTYNEQFF
-,TRBV15,TRBJ2-5,-,TGTGCCACCAGCAGAGATCAGGGTAGGCAGTACTTC,CATSRDQGRQYF